The clone carrying this T cell receptor beta chain was seen once. The antigen remains undetermined. V was shortened by 0 bases and J by 7 bases, with 19 bases between the two germline ends. Germline-derived CDR1 and CDR2 are MGHRA and YSYEKL. The CDR3 runs to 18 residues. The data belong to a study of cytomegalovirus exposure and HLA in healthy donors. The PCR had 60 Vbeta and 13 Jbeta primers. Method: immunoSEQ multiplex PCR; TCRdb's copy keeps in-frame clones and lacks some. The sample has about 160,000 clones; around 76% are singletons. Study outcomes and limitations: Later analysis associated a missense DCLRE1C variant with TCR beta V- and J-gene trimming. The dataset shows that most TCR sequences were rare, while some public TCRs occurred in many donors. With DRB1 most and HLA-C fewest, TCR association rates differed between HLA loci in a later analysis.

The TCR was taken from a female donor in good health and CMV-seronegative. The sample consisted of PBMCs. The chain couples TRBV4-1 to TRBJ1-6, with D possibly matching TRBD1 (6 bases). The CDR3 loop reads CASSQDLRGATVNSPLHF. CDR3 DNA sequence: TGCGCCAGCAGCCAAGATCTACGGGGGGCGACGGTCAATTCACCCCTCCACTTT.